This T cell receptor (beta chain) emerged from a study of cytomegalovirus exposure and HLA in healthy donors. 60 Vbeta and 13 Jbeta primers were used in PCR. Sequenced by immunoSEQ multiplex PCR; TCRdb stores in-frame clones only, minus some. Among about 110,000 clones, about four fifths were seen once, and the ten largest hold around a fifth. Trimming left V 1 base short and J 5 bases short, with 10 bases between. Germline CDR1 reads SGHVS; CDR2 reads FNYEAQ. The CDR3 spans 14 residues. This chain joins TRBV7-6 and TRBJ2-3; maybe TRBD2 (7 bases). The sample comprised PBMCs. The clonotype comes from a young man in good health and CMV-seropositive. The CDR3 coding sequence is TGTGCCAGCAGCTTAGTAGGGGGGGAAGATACGCAGTATTTT. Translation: CASSLVGGEDTQYF.